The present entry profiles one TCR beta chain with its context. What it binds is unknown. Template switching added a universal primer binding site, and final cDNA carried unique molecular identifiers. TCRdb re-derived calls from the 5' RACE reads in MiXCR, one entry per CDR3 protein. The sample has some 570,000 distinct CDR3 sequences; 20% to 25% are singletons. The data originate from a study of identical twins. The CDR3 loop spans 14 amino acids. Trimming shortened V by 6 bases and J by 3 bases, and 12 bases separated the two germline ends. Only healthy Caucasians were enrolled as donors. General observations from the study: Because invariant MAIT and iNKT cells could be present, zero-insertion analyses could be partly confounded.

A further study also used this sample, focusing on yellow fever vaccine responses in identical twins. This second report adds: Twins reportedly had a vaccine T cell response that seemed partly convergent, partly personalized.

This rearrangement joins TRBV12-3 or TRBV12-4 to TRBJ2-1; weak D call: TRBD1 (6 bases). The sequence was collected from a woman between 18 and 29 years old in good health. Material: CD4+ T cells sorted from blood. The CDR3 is CASSAGTNYNEQFF. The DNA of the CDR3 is TGTGCCAGCAGCGCAGGGACAAACTACAATGAGCAGTTCTTC.